Listed here are 14 T cell receptor beta chains from one sample, sequenced in a study of OX40 agonist ivuxolimab in advanced cancers. The table came from immunoSEQ multiplex PCR; TCRdb's copy has only in-frame clones and leaves some out. The sample records about 76,000 clones, less than 90% being singletons. This specimen consisted of CD4+ or CD8+ T cells sorted from blood, obtained in a trial of the OX40 agonist ivuxolimab. The receptor source for this set is an adult with an advanced solid tumor such as melanoma, head and neck, liver or kidney cancer.

This chain links TRBV7-6 with TRBJ2-3; D is possibly TRBD1 (5 bases). The CDR3 loop spans 15 amino acids. Trimming shortened V by 2 bases and J by 0 bases, and 9 bases separated the two germline ends. CDR1 is SGHVS, CDR2 FNYEAQ, per germline. In nucleotides, the CDR3 is TGTGCCAGCAGCTTATTCCAGGGTAGCACAGATACGCAGTATTTT. Translated, it gives CASSLFQGSTDTQYF.

This chain joins TRBV27 and TRBJ1-5; D unclear. The CDR3 covers 14 residues. Germline V lookup: CDR1 MNHEY, CDR2 SMNVEV (reference sequence). V was trimmed by 5 bases and J by 3 bases, leaving 11 bases between them. The CDR3 DNA is TGTGCCAGCAGTCCCCGAGGGAACAATCAGCCCCAGCATTTT. Protein sequence: CASSPRGNNQPQHF.

This chain uses TRBV5-1 with TRBJ2-3; 12 bases are a match to TRBD2. Germline CDR1 is SGHRS and CDR2 is YFSETQ. V gave up 4 bases and J gave up 2 bases; unmatched junction bases: 8. CDR3 size: 17 residues. In DNA, the CDR3 is TGCGCCAGCAGCCCGGGCCGACTAGCGGGAGTCACAGATACGCAGTATTTT. It is translated as CASSPGRLAGVTDTQYF.

The J gene is TRBJ2-5, the V gene TRBV6-5; TRBD2 is a possible D gene (5 bases). The CDR3 sequence is 13 residues long. Germline CDR1 is MNHEY and CDR2 is SVGAGI. V lost 5 bases and J 3 bases, leaving 10 bases between the germline ends. For the CDR3, the DNA is TGTGCCAGCAGTACGGACTGGGAAGAGACCCAGTACTTC. Protein: CASSTDWEETQYF.

This rearrangement joins TRBV2 to TRBJ2-7; tentative D call: TRBD1 (5 bases). This CDR3 has 12 residues. Germline V gives CDR1 SNHLY, CDR2 FYNNEI. Trimming removed 6 bases at V and 3 bases at J, with 9 bases between. This CDR3 is CASRAGIYEQYF. DNA for the CDR3: TGTGCCAGCAGGGCAGGGATCTACGAGCAGTACTTC.

The chain joins TRBV7-9 to TRBJ1-1; D may be TRBD1 (5 bases). The ends were cut back, 4 bases at V and 4 bases at J, with 13 bases in the middle. This CDR3 has 14 residues. Germline CDR1 is SEHNR and CDR2 is FQNEAQ (reference sequence). CDR3 loop: CASSSFDGGTEAFF. The CDR3 bases are TGTGCCAGCAGCTCCTTTGACGGGGGCACTGAAGCTTTCTTT. The full variable domain, with the rest looked up from reference TRBV7-9 and TRBJ1-1, is DTGVSQNPRHKITKRGQNVTFRCDPISEHNRLYWYRQTLGQGPEFLTYFQNEAQLEKSRLLSDRFSAERPKGSFSTLEIQRTEQGDSAMYLCASSSFDGGTEAFFGQGTRLTVV.

This chain uses TRBV5-4 with TRBJ1-1; D gene ambiguous. The germline V gene has CDR1 SGHNT and CDR2 YYREEE (reference sequence). V dropped 0 bases and J dropped 0 bases, with 9 bases sitting between them. The CDR3 runs 15 residues. The CDR3 is CASSLARNMNTEAFF. The DNA of the CDR3 is TGTGCCAGCAGCTTGGCGAGGAACATGAACACTGAAGCTTTCTTT.

The genes are TRBV5-6 and TRBJ2-1, with 10 bases lining up with TRBD2. V gave up 0 bases and J gave up 4 bases; unmatched junction bases: 10. Germline CDR1 reads SGHDT; CDR2 reads YYEEEE. The length of the CDR3 is 18 residues. The CDR3 nucleotides read TGTGCCAGCAGCTTGGGTCCTAGCGGGAGACGAGGGTACAATGAGCAGTTCTTC. Its protein is CASSLGPSGRRGYNEQFF.

V is TRBV19 and J is TRBJ1-1; tentative D call: TRBD1 (5 bases). Trimming left V 3 bases short and J 2 bases short, with 19 bases between. Germline CDR1 LNHDA, CDR2 SQIVND (reference sequence). The CDR3 has 17 residues. Here the CDR3 DNA reads TGTGCCAGTAGTATGATTGGGGCCCAGTCTTTAAACACTGAAGCTTTCTTT. Translating it yields CASSMIGAQSLNTEAFF.

This clone turned up a few times. This chain uses TRBV9 with TRBJ2-4, with TRBD2 matching over 11 bases. CDR3 length: 16 residues. The V segment lost 4 bases and the J segment 4 bases; nucleotides outside the gene matches: 7. Germline CDR1 SGDLS, CDR2 YYNGEE. CDR3 nucleotides: TGTGCCAGCAGCCCCGGGACTAGCGGAACGAAAAACATTCAGTACTTC. Protein product: CASSPGTSGTKNIQYF.

This clone was counted once. The chain uses TRBV6-5 and TRBJ2-3, with D tentatively TRBD1 or TRBD2 (5 bases each). CDR1 and CDR2 from the germline V gene are MNHEY and SVGAGI. CDR3 length: 11 residues. V lost 10 bases and J 7 bases, leaving 12 bases between the germline ends. The CDR3 protein is CATQGAHTQYF. The CDR3 region has the DNA TGTGCCACCCAGGGAGCCCATACGCAGTATTTT.

The chain uses TRBV6-6 and TRBJ2-7, with D possibly being TRBD1 (5 bases). This CDR3 region has 14 residues. The V and J ends lost 3 bases and 3 bases respectively, with 12 bases between them. The germline V gene has CDR1 MNHNY and CDR2 SVGAGI (reference sequence). The CDR3 loop is CASSYGPGFYEQYF. The CDR3 bases are TGTGCCAGCAGTTATGGGCCAGGGTTCTACGAGCAGTACTTC.

The CDR3 protein is CASSAFGQGATGELFF. The CDR3, as DNA: TGTGCCAGCAGCGCATTTGGACAGGGCGCCACCGGGGAGCTGTTTTTT. This chain joins TRBV9 and TRBJ2-2; 8 bases line up with TRBD1. Germline-derived CDR1 and CDR2 are SGDLS and YYNGEE. The V gene end was trimmed by 3 bases and the J gene end by 4 bases; junction bases not matched to a gene: 8. The CDR3 is 16 residues long.

The chain uses TRBV9 and TRBJ2-7, with 8 bases matching TRBD2. The germline V gene has CDR1 SGDLS and CDR2 YYNGEE. This CDR3 region has 16 residues. V was pared by 3 bases and J by 6 bases, with 14 bases of the junction left unmatched. The CDR3: CASSAYQAGASGEQYF. CDR3 coding DNA: TGTGCCAGCAGCGCTTACCAAGCGGGAGCCTCCGGCGAGCAGTACTTC.